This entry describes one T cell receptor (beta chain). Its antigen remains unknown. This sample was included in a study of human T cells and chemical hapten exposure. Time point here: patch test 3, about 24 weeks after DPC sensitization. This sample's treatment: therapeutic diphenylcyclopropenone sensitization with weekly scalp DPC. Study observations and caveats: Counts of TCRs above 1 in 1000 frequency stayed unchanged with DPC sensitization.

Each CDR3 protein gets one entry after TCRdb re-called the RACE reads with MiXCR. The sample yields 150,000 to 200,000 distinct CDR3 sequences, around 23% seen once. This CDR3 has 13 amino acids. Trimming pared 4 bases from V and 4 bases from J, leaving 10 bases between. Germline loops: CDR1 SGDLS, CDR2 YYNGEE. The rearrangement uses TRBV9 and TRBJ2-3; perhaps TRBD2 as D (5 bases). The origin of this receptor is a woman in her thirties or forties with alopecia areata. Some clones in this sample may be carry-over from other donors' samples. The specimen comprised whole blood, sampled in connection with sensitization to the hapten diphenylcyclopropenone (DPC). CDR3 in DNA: TGTGCCAGCAGCAACACCGGGGCAGATACGCAGTATTTT. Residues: CASSNTGADTQYF. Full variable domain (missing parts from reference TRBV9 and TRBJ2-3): DSGVTQTPKHLITATGQRVTLRCSPRSGDLSVYWYQQSLDQGLQFLIQYYNGEERAKGNILERFSAQQFPDLHSELNLSSLELGDSALYFCASSNTGADTQYFGPGTRLTVL.